A selection of T cell receptor beta chains follows, all from one sample in a study of control samples from healthy donors and cancer patients. The repertoire was sequenced with immunoSEQ multiplex PCR; TCRdb's copy has only in-frame clones and lacks some. The sample yields around 71,000 clones, just over 90% seen once. Sequencing was carried out using PBMCs. The source is a woman between 45 and 65 years old with colorectal cancer. The CDR3 runs from the conserved cysteine through the conserved F or W. D genes are given only for firm matches. Size is stated for part of the rows, as once, few or many counts, or as a class when the clone is expanded.

j_call: TRBJ1-2; v_call: TRBV9; d_call: -; clone_size: -; cdr3_nt: TGTGCCAGCAGCGTATTAGGCCCGGGAGGCTACACCTTC; cdr3_aa: CASSVLGPGGYTF
j_call: TRBJ2-7; v_call: TRBV7-8; d_call: TRBD2; clone_size: -; cdr3_nt: TGTGCCAGCAGCTCGAGGCCTGAAGCGGGAGGGCATTCCGAGCAGTACTTC; cdr3_aa: CASSSRPEAGGHSEQYF
j_call: TRBJ2-5; v_call: TRBV29-1; d_call: TRBD1; clone_size: -; cdr3_nt: TGCAGCGTTCGTGGGACAGGGGAAGAGACCCAGTACTTC; cdr3_aa: CSVRGTGEETQYF
j_call: TRBJ2-5; v_call: TRBV7-3; d_call: TRBD2; clone_size: -; cdr3_nt: TGTGCCAGCAGCAGGACTGGACTAGCGGAAGAGACCCAGTACTTC; cdr3_aa: CASSRTGLAEETQYF
j_call: TRBJ1-1; v_call: TRBV30; d_call: TRBD1; clone_size: -; cdr3_nt: TGTGCCTGGAAAACAGGGGGTCTGTTGAACACTGAAGCTTTCTTT; cdr3_aa: CAWKTGGLLNTEAFF
j_call: TRBJ1-3; v_call: TRBV28; d_call: -; clone_size: -; cdr3_nt: TGTGCCAGCACCTGGGTCGGAACCATATATTTT; cdr3_aa: CASTWVGTIYF
j_call: TRBJ2-4; v_call: TRBV19; d_call: -; clone_size: -; cdr3_nt: TGTGCCAGTAGTAGCTCCGGGATTTCTAACATTCAGTACTTC; cdr3_aa: CASSSSGISNIQYF
j_call: TRBJ1-2; v_call: TRBV5-4; d_call: TRBD1; clone_size: -; cdr3_nt: TGTGCCAGCAGCTTGGGACAGGGGGTCTATGGCTACACCTTC; cdr3_aa: CASSLGQGVYGYTF
j_call: TRBJ2-5; v_call: TRBV7-8; d_call: -; clone_size: -; cdr3_nt: TGTGCCAGCAGCCCCCCCCGTCGCGGGTGGTCGTCAGAGACCCAGTACTTC; cdr3_aa: CASSPPRRGWSSETQYF
j_call: TRBJ2-4; v_call: TRBV15; d_call: -; clone_size: -; cdr3_nt: TGTGCCACCAGCAGAGATCGGCAGGGAGTAATCCAGTACTTC; cdr3_aa: CATSRDRQGVIQYF
j_call: TRBJ1-4; v_call: TRBV19; d_call: -; clone_size: once; cdr3_nt: TGTGCCAGTAGTACAGAGCTAGGGGGGAATGAAAAACTGTTTTTT; cdr3_aa: CASSTELGGNEKLFF
j_call: TRBJ1-2; v_call: TRBV6-1; d_call: TRBD1; clone_size: once; cdr3_nt: TGTGCCAGCAGGGAAGCTCAGGGGGCCTGGGGCTACACCTTC; cdr3_aa: CASREAQGAWGYTF
j_call: TRBJ2-1; v_call: TRBV28; d_call: TRBD1; clone_size: -; cdr3_nt: TGTGCCAGCAGTTTATTTGGACAGGGCTCCTACAATGAGCAGTTCTTC; cdr3_aa: CASSLFGQGSYNEQFF
j_call: TRBJ2-1; v_call: TRBV7-9; d_call: -; clone_size: -; cdr3_nt: TGTGCCAGCAGCTTACACCTGAGGATCTCCTACAATGAGCAGTTCTTC; cdr3_aa: CASSLHLRISYNEQFF
j_call: TRBJ1-1; v_call: TRBV19; d_call: -; clone_size: -; cdr3_nt: TGTGCCAGTAGTATCAGGGGAAGAACTGAAGCTTTCTTT; cdr3_aa: CASSIRGRTEAFF
j_call: TRBJ2-5; v_call: TRBV2; d_call: TRBD1; clone_size: -; cdr3_nt: TGTGCCAGCAGTGTGGGGACAGTTTACTCCCCCACACGGGGGACCCAGTACTTC; cdr3_aa: CASSVGTVYSPTRGTQYF
j_call: TRBJ2-2; v_call: TRBV11-2; d_call: -; clone_size: -; cdr3_nt: TGTGCCAGCAGCTTACGGACGAACACCGGGGAGCTGTTTTTT; cdr3_aa: CASSLRTNTGELFF
j_call: TRBJ2-7; v_call: TRBV6-6; d_call: -; clone_size: -; cdr3_nt: TGTGCCAGCAGTTACTCGTCCCAGGCGCTCTCCTACGAGCAGTACTTC; cdr3_aa: CASSYSSQALSYEQYF
j_call: TRBJ2-7; v_call: TRBV12-3/TRBV12-4; d_call: -; clone_size: -; cdr3_nt: TGTGCCAGCAGGCTATCCCCTGGGCACGAGCAGTACTTC; cdr3_aa: CASRLSPGHEQYF
j_call: TRBJ2-3; v_call: TRBV27; d_call: -; clone_size: -; cdr3_nt: TGTGCCAGCAGCCTTGCTAGCACAGATACGCAGTATTTT; cdr3_aa: CASSLASTDTQYF
j_call: TRBJ1-1; v_call: TRBV20-1; d_call: -; clone_size: once; cdr3_nt: TGCAGTGCTAGTGAGGGGGGTTCTGAAGCTTTCTTT; cdr3_aa: CSASEGGSEAFF
j_call: TRBJ1-1; v_call: TRBV30; d_call: -; clone_size: -; cdr3_nt: TGTGCCTGGAGAGGCTTCGACACTGAAGCTTTCTTT; cdr3_aa: CAWRGFDTEAFF
j_call: TRBJ1-1; v_call: TRBV5-1; d_call: -; clone_size: -; cdr3_nt: TGCGCCAGCAGAGTCGGACAGAACACTGAAGCTTTCTTT; cdr3_aa: CASRVGQNTEAFF
j_call: TRBJ2-1; v_call: TRBV7-9; d_call: -; clone_size: -; cdr3_nt: TGTGCCAGCAGCTTAGAATCCGGTGAGCAGTTCTTC; cdr3_aa: CASSLESGEQFF
j_call: TRBJ2-3; v_call: TRBV11-2; d_call: -; clone_size: -; cdr3_nt: TGTGCCAGCAGCTTAGTCTCAGATACGCAGTATTTT; cdr3_aa: CASSLVSDTQYF
j_call: TRBJ2-2; v_call: TRBV5-6; d_call: TRBD2; clone_size: few; cdr3_nt: TGTGCCAGCAGCAGGGGACTAGCGGAACAAGACGGGGAGCTGTTTTTT; cdr3_aa: CASSRGLAEQDGELFF
j_call: TRBJ2-5; v_call: TRBV5-4; d_call: -; clone_size: -; cdr3_nt: TGTGCCAGCAGTCTACAGGTGGTAGAAAAGACCCAGTACTTC; cdr3_aa: CASSLQVVEKTQYF
j_call: TRBJ1-3; v_call: TRBV9; d_call: -; clone_size: once; cdr3_nt: TGTGCCAGCAGCGTAGGGTACAGGGCACTCTCTGGAAACACCATATATTTT; cdr3_aa: CASSVGYRALSGNTIYF
j_call: TRBJ2-3; v_call: TRBV7-3; d_call: TRBD2; clone_size: -; cdr3_nt: TGTGCCAGCAGCCTCCGGGTGCGGCGGGGGGGTACCACAGATACGCAGTATTTT; cdr3_aa: CASSLRVRRGGTTDTQYF
j_call: TRBJ1-5; v_call: TRBV18; d_call: -; clone_size: -; cdr3_nt: TGTGCCAGCTCACCCTCGAGGAGTTATAGCAATCAGCCCCAGCATTTT; cdr3_aa: CASSPSRSYSNQPQHF
j_call: TRBJ1-6; v_call: TRBV19; d_call: -; clone_size: -; cdr3_nt: TGTGCCAGTAGTACTGCAGGGGCGAATTCACCCCTCCACTTT; cdr3_aa: CASSTAGANSPLHF
j_call: TRBJ2-2; v_call: TRBV7-9; d_call: TRBD1; clone_size: -; cdr3_nt: TGTGCCAGCAGCTCCACAGGGGTAGGAAACACCGGGGAGCTGTTTTTT; cdr3_aa: CASSSTGVGNTGELFF